The clone carrying this T cell receptor beta chain was observed at least ten times. It was RNA transcripts that yielded the amplified TCR beta CDR3 regions. A first-round RT-PCR of the TCR CDR3 used the HTBI primer set. TCRdb re-called the multiplex PCR reads through MiXCR, storing one row per CDR3 protein. The data contain 650,000 to 700,000 distinct CDR3 sequences, about 18% of them singletons. Germline V gene data show CDR1 as MDHEN and CDR2 as SYDVKM. This CDR3 is 15 amino acids long. Unmatched junction bases numbered 10, after V lost 6 bases and J lost 2 bases. These data come from a study of T cells in Graves' hyperthyroidism and ophthalmopathy. Study-level information: Upon initial diagnosis and before any treatment, peripheral blood was collected.

Researchers defined stable Graves' hyperthyroidism as no ophthalmopathy progression within 18 months. Disease duration under 2 months; hyperthyroidism patients were aged 18 to 65. Clinicians diagnosed patients from clinical symptoms, serum thyroxine and TRAb, thyroid ultrasound and orbital computed tomography. V usage is TRBV28 and J usage is TRBJ2-7, with 7 bases matching TRBD1. The TCR comes from a man aged 45-60 years with Graves' hyperthyroidism. Sequenced sample: blood. The CDR3 nucleotides read TGTGCCAGCAGCCTGACAGGGAATCCTACCTACGAGCAGTACTTC. Translated, it gives CASSLTGNPTYEQYF.